Included here is one T cell receptor beta chain sequence, with context. This entry belongs to a study of control samples from healthy donors and cancer patients. This CDR3 comprises 16 residues. The table came from immunoSEQ multiplex PCR; TCRdb's copy has only in-frame clones and leaves some out. The sample records some 120,000 clones, about 86% being singletons. The chain employs TRBV21-1 and TRBJ1-3. TRBV21-1 is annotated as a pseudogene. The receptor's source is a man younger than 40 in good health. Sequenced material: blood. CDR3 DNA sequence: TGTGCCAGCAGCAACCGGGAAGATTACTCTGGAAACACCATATATTTT. Protein: CASSNREDYSGNTIYF.